This paragraph covers one TCR beta chain sequence. The target antigen is unknown. The CDR3 consists of 15 residues. The V and J ends lost 1 base and 0 bases, in that order; junction bases with no gene match: 3. Germline V gene lookup returns CDR1 SQVTM and CDR2 ANQGSEA. Unique molecular identifiers were used to barcode this TCRbeta library. TCRdb independently ran MiXCR on the PCR reads; one entry per CDR3 protein. The data hold tens of thousands of distinct CDR3 sequences, with about 6.8% observed a single time. The record originates from a study of T-cell reconstitution after alpha-beta-depleted transplantation in children. General study results and limits: Expanded graft clones numbering several hundred reportedly gave rise to alpha-beta T cells about two months after transplant.

This chain connects TRBV29-1 to TRBJ2-1, with 7 bases identical to TRBD2. The sequence was obtained from a child younger than two who had a stem cell transplant for acute myeloid leukemia, so the T cells may come from the graft donor. The starting material was peripheral blood, obtained 60 days after TCRalphabeta/CD19-depleted stem cell transplant. The CDR3 nucleotides are TGCAGCGTTGAAGGGGCTAGCGGCTCCTACAATGAGCAGTTCTTC. As protein: CSVEGASGSYNEQFF.